The following is a TCR beta chain sequence with its context. The data belong to a study of CD8+CD57+ T cells in acquired aplastic anemia. The CDR3 has 12 residues. The V end was cut by 7 bases, the J end by 5 bases, with 14 bases between. Per germline, CDR1 SQVTM and CDR2 ANQGSEA. The study profiled TCR beta VDJ and CDR3 using genomic DNA as template. A single record per CDR3 protein comes from TCRdb applying MiXCR to the reads. The sample has roughly 50,000 distinct CDR3 sequences; around 70% are singletons. This TCR derives from a human donor in good health, serving as a control. Material for sequencing was sorted CD4+, CD8+, or CD8+CD57+ T cells (not recorded which) from PBMCs. The rearrangement links TRBV29-1 to TRBJ2-5; tentative D call: TRBD1 (5 bases). The CDR3 spells CSAQGLGETQYF. The CDR3 DNA follows: TGCAGCGCCCAGGGCCTCGGGGAGACCCAGTACTTC.